One TCR beta chain is described in this entry. Its antigen is not yet known. No quality values exist for individual bases; no much larger clone is one base distant. The sample originates from a study of T cells in Graves' hyperthyroidism and ophthalmopathy (dated by TCRdb to between 2018 and 2021). Study-level background: Peripheral blood samples were taken at the time of initial diagnosis, prior to any treatment. In addition, the study compared T-cell repertoires in thyroid tissue and in blood from several Graves' hyperthyroidism patients. Prospective prediction of ophthalmopathy was tested in an independent validation cohort consisting of roughly 19 hyperthyroidism patients and more than 15 patients who later progressed to ophthalmopathy. A discovery cohort of around 100 patients, roughly 43 with Graves' ophthalmopathy and about 58 with stable Graves' hyperthyroidism, was used to find distinguishing TCR V-J signatures. According to the paper, TCR Vbeta CDR3 sequencing was carried out on over 130 peripheral blood samples, which came from 40 to 45 ophthalmopathy, 75 to 80 hyperthyroidism and roughly 17 progressor patients. After sampling, hyperthyroidism patients received methimazole starting at 30 mg daily, and ophthalmopathy patients received high-dose intravenous methylprednisolone. The 85 to 100 discovery patients were divided at random into training and test sets in a 7:3 ratio.

Moderately to severely active disease, a Clinical Activity Score of at least 3, a NOSPECS grade of at least 4, and a duration under 3 months were present in ophthalmopathy patients. Exclusion was applied to patients with uncontrolled infections, other autoimmune diseases, pregnancy or lactation. Diagnoses were established on the basis of clinical symptoms, serum thyroxine and TRAb, thyroid ultrasound, and orbital computed tomography. Ficoll-Paque density gradient centrifugation was used to isolate PBMCs from approximately 10 ml of fresh peripheral blood. Total RNA was extracted with Trizol reagent, and quality was checked on an Agilent 2100 Bioanalyzer. On the study overall, not on this receptor specifically: Sample size was not statistically predetermined, and investigators were not blinded to group allocation. During validation, the model predicted progression to ophthalmopathy a median of approximately six months ahead of onset, with more than 55% sensitivity and 72.22% specificity. A model built on a 13 V-J signature distinguished ophthalmopathy from stable hyperthyroidism, reaching about 88% sensitivity and under 84% specificity in cross-validation and 80%/75% in testing. Most expanded thyroid clonotypes (frequency above 0.001) were also detected in blood, suggesting blood repertoires may reflect thyroid immune responses.

TCR beta CDR3 regions were amplified from RNA transcripts. A first-round RT-PCR of the TCR CDR3 used the HTBI primer set with the Qiagen OneStep RT-PCR kit. Libraries were constructed in a second round of multiplex PCR, after which size selection and purification were performed. Paired-end sequencing of the libraries was performed with 100 bp reads on an Illumina HiSeq2000. The paper's data handling went like this. SOAPnuke was used to process the raw data, with reads discarded if the reads contained adapters or uncalled bases, had a mean Phred below 15, or lacked an exact constant-primer or identifier match. COPE v1.2.5 was used to merge high-quality paired reads, and clonotypes were defined as unique nucleotide sequences. Clonotypes were aligned to IMGT TRBV, TRBD and TRBJ reference segments using MiTCR v1.1. The analysis was restricted to V-J combinations with a frequency above 0.0001, which together covered about 99% of the repertoires. The TCS score was defined as the ratio of F50 (clonal expansion) to E x V (chaos), calculated using BLOSUM62-based TCRdist between CDR3 peptides within each V-J. Welch's t-statistics and random forest reduced around 510 V-J features to around 14, which were used in a naive Bayes classifier (R e1071). In TCRdb, the public reads were trimmed at Q25 with fastp and aligned with MiXCR, with productive beta chains retained. Here each entry gathers all rows of one CDR3 protein and keeps the most common genes and DNA. TCRdb's processing, not the study's, gives the V and J calls here. The table for this sample lists about 600,000 distinct CDR3 sequences; 15% to 20% of them were counted only once. Jointly, the top ten make up about 3.5% of the sample.

The CDR1 and CDR2 encoded by the germline V gene (reference sequence) are DFQATT and SNEGSKA. Between the V and J ends, shortened by 5 bases and 5 bases respectively, the junction contains 10 bases. The CDR3 runs 12 amino acids, cysteine and phenylalanine included. Only the CDR3 region is kept as DNA, spanning 36 bases read in frame from base 1. This chain joins TRBV20-1 to TRBJ2-1; the D gene is unclear. The TCR originated in a woman between 40 and 55 years old with Graves' ophthalmopathy. Sequenced input: blood. The bases read TGCAGTGCTGAGGATACAAACAATGAGCAGTTCTTC. It codes for CSAEDTNNEQFF.